The T cell receptor (beta chain) described here comes from a study of Graves' ophthalmopathy and Graves' hyperthyroidism. Germline assignment: CDR1 SNHLY and CDR2 FYNNEI. This CDR3 is built from 15 residues. V lost 1 base and J 4 bases, leaving 13 bases between the germline ends. This clonotype was counted ten times or more. Scientists amplified the TCR beta CDR3 regions from RNA transcripts. HTBI primers primed a first-round RT-PCR, and a second-round multiplex PCR followed. MiXCR, applied by TCRdb to the multiplex PCR reads, yields one record per CDR3 protein. The sample contains approximately 380,000 distinct CDR3 sequences, 20% to 25% of which appear only once.

V usage is TRBV2 and J usage is TRBJ1-2, with D maybe TRBD1 (5 bases). Source material: peripheral blood. The TCR originated in a woman younger than 35 with stable Graves' hyperthyroidism. CDR3 DNA sequence: TGTGCCAGCAGTGAAGAAGGCAGGGAGGGCTATGGCTACACCTTC. Its protein product is CASSEEGREGYGYTF.